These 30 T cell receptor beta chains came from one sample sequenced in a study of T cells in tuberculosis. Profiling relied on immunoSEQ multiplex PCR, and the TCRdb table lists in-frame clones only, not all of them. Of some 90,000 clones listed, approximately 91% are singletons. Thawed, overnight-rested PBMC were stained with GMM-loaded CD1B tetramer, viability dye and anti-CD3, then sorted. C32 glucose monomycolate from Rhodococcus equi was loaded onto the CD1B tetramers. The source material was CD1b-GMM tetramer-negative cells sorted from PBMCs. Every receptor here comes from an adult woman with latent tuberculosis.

In nucleotides, the CDR3 is TGTGCCAGCAGCTTCGGCCCGGGACAGTCCAATCAGCCCCAGCATTTT. The encoded protein is CASSFGPGQSNQPQHF. This chain joins TRBV7-6 and TRBJ1-5, with TRBD1 matching 7 bases. Germline lookup yields CDR1 SGHVS and CDR2 FNYEAQ. With 3 bases clipped from V and 3 bases from J, the junction kept 8 bases outside the gene matches. The CDR3 loop spans 16 amino acids.

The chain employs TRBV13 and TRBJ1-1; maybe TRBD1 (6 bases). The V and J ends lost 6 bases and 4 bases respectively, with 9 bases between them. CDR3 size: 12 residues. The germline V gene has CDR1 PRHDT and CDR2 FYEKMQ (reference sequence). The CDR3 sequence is CASSWGPTEAFF. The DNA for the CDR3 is TGTGCCAGCAGTTGGGGGCCCACTGAAGCTTTCTTT. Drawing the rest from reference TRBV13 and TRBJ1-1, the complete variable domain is AAGVIQSPRHLIKEKRETATLKCYPIPRHDTVYWYQQGPGQDPQFLISFYEKMQSDKGSIPDRFSAQQFSDYHSELNMSSLELGDSALYFCASSWGPTEAFFGQGTRLTVV.

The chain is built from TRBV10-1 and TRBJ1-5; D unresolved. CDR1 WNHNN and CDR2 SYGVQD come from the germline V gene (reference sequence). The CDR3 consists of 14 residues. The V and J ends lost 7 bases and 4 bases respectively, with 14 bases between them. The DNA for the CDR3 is TGCGCCAGCAATAACCGGGTCCCTAATCAGCCCCAGCATTTT. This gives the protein CASNNRVPNQPQHF.

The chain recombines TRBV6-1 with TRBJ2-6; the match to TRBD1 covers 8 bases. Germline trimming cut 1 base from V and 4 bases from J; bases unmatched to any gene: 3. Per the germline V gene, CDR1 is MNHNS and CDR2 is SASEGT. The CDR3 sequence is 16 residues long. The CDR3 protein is CASSEVQGVGANVLTF. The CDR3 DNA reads TGTGCCAGCAGTGAAGTACAGGGGGTAGGGGCCAACGTCCTGACTTTC.

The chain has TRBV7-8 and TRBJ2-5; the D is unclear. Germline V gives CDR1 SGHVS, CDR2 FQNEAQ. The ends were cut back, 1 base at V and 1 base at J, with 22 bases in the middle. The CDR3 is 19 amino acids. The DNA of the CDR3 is TGTGCCAGCAGCTTAGGCCCAACGAGGCGCGCGCTAGGCCAAGAGACCCAGTACTTC. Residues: CASSLGPTRRALGQETQYF.

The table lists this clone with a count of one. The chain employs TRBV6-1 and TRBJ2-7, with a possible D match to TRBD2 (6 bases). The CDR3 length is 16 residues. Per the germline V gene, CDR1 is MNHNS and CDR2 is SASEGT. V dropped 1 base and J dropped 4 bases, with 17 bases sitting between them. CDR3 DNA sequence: TGTGCCAGCAGTGAAGGGAGGGCAGGGCGAGTGTACGAGCAGTACTTC. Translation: CASSEGRAGRVYEQYF.

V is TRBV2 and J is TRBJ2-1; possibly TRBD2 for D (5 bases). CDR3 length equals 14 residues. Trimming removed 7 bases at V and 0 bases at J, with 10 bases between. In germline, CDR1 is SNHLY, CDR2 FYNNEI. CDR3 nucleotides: TGTGCCAGCACATTTGGGAGCTCCTACAATGAGCAGTTCTTC. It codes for CASTFGSSYNEQFF.

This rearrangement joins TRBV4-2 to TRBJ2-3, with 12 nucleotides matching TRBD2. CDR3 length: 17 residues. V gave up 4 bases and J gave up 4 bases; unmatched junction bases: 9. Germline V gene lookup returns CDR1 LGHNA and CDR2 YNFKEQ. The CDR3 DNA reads TGTGCCAGCAGCCCGACTAGCGGGGGACCCTCAGCAGATACGCAGTATTTT. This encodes CASSPTSGGPSADTQYF.

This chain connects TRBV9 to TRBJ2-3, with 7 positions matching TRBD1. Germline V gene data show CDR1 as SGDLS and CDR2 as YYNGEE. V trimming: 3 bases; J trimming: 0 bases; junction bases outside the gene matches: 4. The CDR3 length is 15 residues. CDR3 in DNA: TGTGCCAGCAGCGCCGTGACAGGGAGCACAGATACGCAGTATTTT. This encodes CASSAVTGSTDTQYF.

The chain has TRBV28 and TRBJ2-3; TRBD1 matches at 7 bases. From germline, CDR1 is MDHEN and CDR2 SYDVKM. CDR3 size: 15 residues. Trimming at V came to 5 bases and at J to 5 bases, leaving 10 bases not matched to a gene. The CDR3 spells CASSQIDRVGDTQYF. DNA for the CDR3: TGTGCCAGCAGTCAAATCGACAGGGTAGGAGATACGCAGTATTTT.

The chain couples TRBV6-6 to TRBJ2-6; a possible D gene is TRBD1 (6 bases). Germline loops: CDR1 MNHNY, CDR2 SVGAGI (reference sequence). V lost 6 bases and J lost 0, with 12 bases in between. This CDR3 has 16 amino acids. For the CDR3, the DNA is TGTGCCAGCAGACGGACAGTCTCCTCTGGGGCCAACGTCCTGACTTTC. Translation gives CASRRTVSSGANVLTF.

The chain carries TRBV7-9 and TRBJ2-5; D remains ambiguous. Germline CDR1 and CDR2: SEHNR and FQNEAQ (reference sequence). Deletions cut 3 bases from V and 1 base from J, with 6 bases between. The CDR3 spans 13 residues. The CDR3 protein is CASSFSGQETQYF. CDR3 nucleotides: TGTGCCAGCAGCTTCTCCGGCCAAGAGACCCAGTACTTC.

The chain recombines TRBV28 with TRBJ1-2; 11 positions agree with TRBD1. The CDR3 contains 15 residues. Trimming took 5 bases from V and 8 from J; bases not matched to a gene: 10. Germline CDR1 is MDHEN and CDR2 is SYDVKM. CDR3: CASSPDRGRLGGYTF. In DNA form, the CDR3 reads TGTGCCAGCAGTCCGGACAGGGGGCGCCTCGGGGGCTACACCTTC.

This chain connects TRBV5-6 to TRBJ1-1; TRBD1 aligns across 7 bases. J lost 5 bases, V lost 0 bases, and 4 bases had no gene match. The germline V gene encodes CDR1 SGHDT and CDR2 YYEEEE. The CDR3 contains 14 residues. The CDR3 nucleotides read TGTGCCAGCAGCTTGGACAGGGGAAGAACTGAAGCTTTCTTT. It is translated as CASSLDRGRTEAFF.

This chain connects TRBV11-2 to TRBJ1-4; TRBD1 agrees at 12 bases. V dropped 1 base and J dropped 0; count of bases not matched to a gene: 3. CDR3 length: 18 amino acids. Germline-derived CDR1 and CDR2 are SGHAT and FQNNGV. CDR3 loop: CASSLGDRGHPTNEKLFF. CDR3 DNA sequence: TGTGCCAGCAGCTTAGGGGACAGGGGGCATCCAACTAATGAAAAACTGTTTTTT.

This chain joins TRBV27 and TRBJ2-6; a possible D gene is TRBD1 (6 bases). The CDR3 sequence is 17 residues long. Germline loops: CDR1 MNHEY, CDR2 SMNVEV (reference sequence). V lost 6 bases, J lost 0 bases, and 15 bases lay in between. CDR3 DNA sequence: TGTGCCAGCAGCCGACAGGTCCAAAGCTCTGGGGCCAACGTCCTGACTTTC. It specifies CASSRQVQSSGANVLTF.

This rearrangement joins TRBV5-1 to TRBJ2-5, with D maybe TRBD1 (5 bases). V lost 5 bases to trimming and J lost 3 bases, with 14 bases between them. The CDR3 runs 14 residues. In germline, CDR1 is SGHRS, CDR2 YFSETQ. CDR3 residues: CASRGAPREETQYF. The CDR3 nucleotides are TGCGCCAGCAGAGGGGCCCCACGCGAAGAGACCCAGTACTTC.

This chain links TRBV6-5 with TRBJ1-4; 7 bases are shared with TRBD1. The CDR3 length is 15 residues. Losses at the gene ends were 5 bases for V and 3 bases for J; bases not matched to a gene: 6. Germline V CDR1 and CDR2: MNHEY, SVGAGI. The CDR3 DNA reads TGTGCCAGCAGTCTACGACAGGGACCTAATGAAAAACTGTTTTTT. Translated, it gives CASSLRQGPNEKLFF.

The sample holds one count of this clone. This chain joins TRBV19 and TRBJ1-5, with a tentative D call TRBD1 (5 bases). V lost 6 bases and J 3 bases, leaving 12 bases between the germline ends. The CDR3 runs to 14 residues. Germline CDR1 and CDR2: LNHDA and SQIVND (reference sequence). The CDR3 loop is CASRRGGPNQPQHF. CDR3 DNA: TGTGCCAGTAGGAGGGGAGGGCCCAATCAGCCCCAGCATTTT.

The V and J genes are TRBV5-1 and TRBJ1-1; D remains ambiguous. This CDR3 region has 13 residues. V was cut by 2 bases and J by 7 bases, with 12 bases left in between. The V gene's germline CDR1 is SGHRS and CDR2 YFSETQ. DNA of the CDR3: TGCGCCAGCAGCTTAAGTGACATAAGTGAAGCTTTCTTT. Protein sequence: CASSLSDISEAFF. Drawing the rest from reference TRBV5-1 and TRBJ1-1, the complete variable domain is KAGVTQTPRYLIKTRGQQVTLSCSPISGHRSVSWYQQTPGQGLQFLFEYFSETQRNKGNFPGRFSGRQFSNSRSEMNVSTLELGDSALYLCASSLSDISEAFFGQGTRLTVV.

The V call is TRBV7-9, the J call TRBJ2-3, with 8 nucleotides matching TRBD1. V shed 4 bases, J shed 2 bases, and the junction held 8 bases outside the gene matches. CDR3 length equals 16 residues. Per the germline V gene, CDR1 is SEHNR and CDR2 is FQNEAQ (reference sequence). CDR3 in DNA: TGTGCCAGCAGCTCTCTCGGGACAGGATACACAGATACGCAGTATTTT. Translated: CASSSLGTGYTDTQYF.

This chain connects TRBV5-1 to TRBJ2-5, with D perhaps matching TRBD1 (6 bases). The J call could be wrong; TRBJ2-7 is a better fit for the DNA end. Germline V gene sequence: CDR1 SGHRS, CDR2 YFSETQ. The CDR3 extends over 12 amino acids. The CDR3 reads CASSFGQYEQYF. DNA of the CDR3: TGCGCCAGCAGCTTCGGACAGTACGAGCAGTACTTC.

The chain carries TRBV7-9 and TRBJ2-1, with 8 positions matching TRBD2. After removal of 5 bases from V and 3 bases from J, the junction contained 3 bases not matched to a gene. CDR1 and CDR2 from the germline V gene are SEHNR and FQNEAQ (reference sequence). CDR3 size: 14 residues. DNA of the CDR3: TGTGCCAGCAGCGTGGGACTAGACTACAATGAGCAGTTCTTC. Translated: CASSVGLDYNEQFF.

CDR3 DNA sequence: TGTGCCCAGGGGTCGAATGAAAAACTGTTTTTT. This codes for CAQGSNEKLFF. This rearrangement joins TRBV30 to TRBJ1-4; a weak D match, TRBD1 (6 bases). The CDR3 spans 11 residues. Per germline, CDR1 GTSNPN and CDR2 SVGIG (reference sequence). The V end lost 8 bases, the J end lost 5 bases, and 9 bases lay between the germline ends.

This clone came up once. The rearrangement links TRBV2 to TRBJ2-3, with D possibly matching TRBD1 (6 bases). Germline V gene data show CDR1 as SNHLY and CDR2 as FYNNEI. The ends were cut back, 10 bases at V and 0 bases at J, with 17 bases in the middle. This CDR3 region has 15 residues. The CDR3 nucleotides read TGTGCCAAACTTACAGGGTCGTCTAGCACAGATACGCAGTATTTT. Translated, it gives CAKLTGSSSTDTQYF.

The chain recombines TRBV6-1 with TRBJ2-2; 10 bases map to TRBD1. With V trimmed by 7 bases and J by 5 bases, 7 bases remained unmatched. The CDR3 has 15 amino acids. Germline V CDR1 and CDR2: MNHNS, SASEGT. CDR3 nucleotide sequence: TGTGCCAGCATTGGGGGACAGGGGTGGACCGGGGAGCTGTTTTTT. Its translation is CASIGGQGWTGELFF.

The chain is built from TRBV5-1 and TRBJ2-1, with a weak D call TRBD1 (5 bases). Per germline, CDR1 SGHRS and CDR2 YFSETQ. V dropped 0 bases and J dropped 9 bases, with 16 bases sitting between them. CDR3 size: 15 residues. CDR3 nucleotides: TGCGCCAGCAGCTTGGTACCTGGACAAAACCTTGAGCAGTTCTTC. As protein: CASSLVPGQNLEQFF.

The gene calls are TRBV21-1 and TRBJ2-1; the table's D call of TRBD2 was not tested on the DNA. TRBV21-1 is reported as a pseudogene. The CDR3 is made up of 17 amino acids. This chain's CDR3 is CASSIPGLLGVYNEQFF. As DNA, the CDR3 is TGTGCCAGCAGCATCCCGGGACTGCTAGGGGTTTACAATGAGCAGTTCTTC.

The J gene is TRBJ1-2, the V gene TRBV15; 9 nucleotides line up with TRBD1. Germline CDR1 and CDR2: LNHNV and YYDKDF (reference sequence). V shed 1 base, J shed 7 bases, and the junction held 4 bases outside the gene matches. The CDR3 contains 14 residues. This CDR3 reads CATSRGTGGAGYTF. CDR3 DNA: TGTGCCACCAGCAGAGGAACAGGGGGCGCTGGCTACACCTTC.

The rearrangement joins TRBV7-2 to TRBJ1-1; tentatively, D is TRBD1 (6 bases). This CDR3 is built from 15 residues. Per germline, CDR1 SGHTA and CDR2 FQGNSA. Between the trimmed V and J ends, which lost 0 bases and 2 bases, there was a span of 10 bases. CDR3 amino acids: CASSLAARGNTEAFF. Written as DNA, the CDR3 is TGTGCCAGCAGCTTAGCGGCCAGGGGTAACACTGAAGCTTTCTTT.